The text below deals with one T cell receptor beta chain. The target antigen is unknown. This sample is drawn from a study of cytomegalovirus exposure and HLA in healthy donors. Findings and limits, study-wide: In all likelihood, a cluster of highly shared sequence variants was a sequencing artifact. The study labeled 180 or so TCR beta chains cytomegalovirus-associated.

The PCR contained 60 Vbeta and 13 Jbeta primers. Assay: immunoSEQ multiplex PCR; the TCRdb copy retains only in-frame clones and omits some. Of 120,000 to 150,000 clones listed, around a tenth were seen once; the top ten hold less than 2%. Trimming took 0 bases from V and 0 from J, leaving 13 bases between them. The CDR3 is 17 residues long. The germline V gene encodes CDR1 SGHRS and CDR2 YFSETQ. The origin of this receptor is a male donor in good health and CMV-seronegative. Sequenced sample: PBMCs. The V and J genes are TRBV5-1 and TRBJ2-4; a weak D match, TRBD2 (5 bases). The DNA of the CDR3 is TGCGCCAGCAGCTTGGACTTCGGACTGTCAGCCAAAAACATTCAGTACTTC. It codes for CASSLDFGLSAKNIQYF.